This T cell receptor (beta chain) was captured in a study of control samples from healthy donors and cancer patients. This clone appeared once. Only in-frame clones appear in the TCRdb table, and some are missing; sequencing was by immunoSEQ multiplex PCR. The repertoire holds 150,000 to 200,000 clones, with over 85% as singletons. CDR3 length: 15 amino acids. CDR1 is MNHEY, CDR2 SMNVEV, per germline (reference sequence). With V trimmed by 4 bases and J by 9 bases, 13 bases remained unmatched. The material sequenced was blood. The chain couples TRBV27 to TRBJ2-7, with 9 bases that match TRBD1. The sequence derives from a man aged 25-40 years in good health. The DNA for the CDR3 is TGTGCCAGCAGTTCCGGACAGGGGTCATTAAGCGTGCAGTACTTC. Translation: CASSSGQGSLSVQYF.